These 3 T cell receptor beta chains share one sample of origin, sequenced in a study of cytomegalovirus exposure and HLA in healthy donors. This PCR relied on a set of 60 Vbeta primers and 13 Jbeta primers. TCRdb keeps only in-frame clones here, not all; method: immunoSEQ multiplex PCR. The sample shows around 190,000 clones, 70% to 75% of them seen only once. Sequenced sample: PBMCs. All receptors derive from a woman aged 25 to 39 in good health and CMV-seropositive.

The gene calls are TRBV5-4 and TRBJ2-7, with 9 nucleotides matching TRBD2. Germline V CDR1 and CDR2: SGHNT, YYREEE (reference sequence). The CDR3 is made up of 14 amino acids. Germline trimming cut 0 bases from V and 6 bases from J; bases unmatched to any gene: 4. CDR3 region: CASSLAQREAEQYF. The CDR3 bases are TGTGCCAGCAGCTTGGCCCAGCGGGAGGCCGAGCAGTACTTC. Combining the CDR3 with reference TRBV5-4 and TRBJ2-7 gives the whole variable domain ETGVTQSPTHLIKTRGQQVTLRCSSQSGHNTVSWYQQALGQGPQFIFQYYREEENGRGNFPPRFSGLQFPNYSSELNVNALELDDSALYLCASSLAQREAEQYFGPGTRLTVT.

DNA of the CDR3: TGTGCCATCGGAGGCGTCTCCTACAATGAGCAGTTCTTC. Protein product: CAIGGVSYNEQFF. The rearrangement joins TRBV10-3 to TRBJ2-1; possible D gene TRBD2, 5 bases. Germline V CDR1 and CDR2: ENHRY, SYGVKD. Trimming left V 8 bases short and J 0 bases short, with 8 bases between. The CDR3 has 13 residues.

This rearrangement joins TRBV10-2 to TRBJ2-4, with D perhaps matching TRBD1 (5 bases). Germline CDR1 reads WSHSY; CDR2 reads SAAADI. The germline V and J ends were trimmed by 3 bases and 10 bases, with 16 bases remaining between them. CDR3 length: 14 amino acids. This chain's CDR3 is CASSDQPQGSIQYF. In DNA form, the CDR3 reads TGCGCCAGCAGTGATCAGCCTCAGGGATCGATTCAGTACTTC.